Listed here are 8 T cell receptor beta chains from one sample, sequenced in a study of blood T cell repertoires in COVID-19. Clones were sequenced by immunoSEQ multiplex PCR, and TCRdb holds only the in-frame ones, with some missing. The sample has approximately 100,000 clones, 75% to 90% seen once. The sequenced material came from peripheral blood. The receptors shown here come from a man at least 80 years old with acute or convalescent COVID-19.

This rearrangement joins TRBV10-3 to TRBJ2-7; 10 bases map to TRBD1. Germline trimming cut 8 bases from V and 5 bases from J; bases unmatched to any gene: 3. The CDR3 runs to 12 residues. Germline values: CDR1 ENHRY, CDR2 SYGVKD. This chain's CDR3 is CAIWTGGDEQYF. The DNA of the CDR3 is TGTGCCATCTGGACAGGGGGGGACGAGCAGTACTTC.

The rearrangement joins TRBV7-9 to TRBJ2-3; the match to TRBD2 covers 13 bases. The V gene's germline CDR1 is SEHNR and CDR2 FQNEAQ (reference sequence). After removal of 1 base from V and 0 bases from J, the junction contained 4 bases not matched to a gene. This CDR3 is built from 18 residues. CDR3 in DNA: TGTGCCAGCAGCTTAGGGACTAGCGGGAGACCTAGCACAGATACGCAGTATTTT. Protein sequence: CASSLGTSGRPSTDTQYF.

A single count supports this clone. The chain links TRBV5-4 to TRBJ2-5; 7 nucleotides line up with TRBD1. The CDR3 extends over 14 amino acids. V lost 3 bases to trimming and J lost 3 bases; unmatched junction nucleotides: 5. Per the germline V gene, CDR1 is SGHNT and CDR2 is YYREEE (reference sequence). CDR3 bases: TGTGCCAGCAGCTCACCGGGACAGAAAGAGACCCAGTACTTC. It specifies CASSSPGQKETQYF.

The rearrangement uses TRBV5-1 and TRBJ1-4, with D uncertain. This CDR3 spans 15 amino acids. V was trimmed by 4 bases and J by 5 bases, leaving 15 bases between them. From germline, CDR1 is SGHRS and CDR2 YFSETQ. This CDR3 reads CASSPSLTGNEKLFF. In DNA form, the CDR3 reads TGCGCCAGCAGCCCCTCACTCACGGGGAATGAAAAACTGTTTTTT.

J is TRBJ1-4 and V is TRBV28; 8 bases match TRBD1. The V gene's germline CDR1 is MDHEN and CDR2 SYDVKM. V trimming: 7 bases; J trimming: 8 bases; junction bases outside the gene matches: 6. The CDR3 covers 13 residues. CDR3 sequence: CASNVGQGEKLFF. The CDR3 DNA follows: TGTGCCAGCAACGTAGGACAGGGCGAAAAACTGTTTTTT.

This chain links TRBV10-3 with TRBJ2-1, with a weak D call TRBD2 (6 bases). This CDR3 contains 15 residues. From germline, CDR1 is ENHRY and CDR2 SYGVKD. Trimming took off 3 bases at V and 10 bases at J, with 19 bases between the two ends. The CDR3 spells CAISEVSGTAGEQFF. CDR3 sequence (DNA): TGTGCCATCAGTGAAGTTAGCGGAACGGCAGGGGAGCAGTTCTTC.

The V gene is TRBV30, the J gene TRBJ2-7, with 7 bases fitting TRBD1. This CDR3 region has 12 residues. The trim removed 7 bases at V and 3 bases at J, leaving 6 bases unmatched. Germline V gives CDR1 GTSNPN, CDR2 SVGIG (reference sequence). The CDR3 region has the DNA TGTGCCTCCCAGACAGGGAACTACGAGCAGTACTTC. Its protein product is CASQTGNYEQYF.

The CDR3 region is CASSRTGGDEAFF. The CDR3 bases are TGTGCCAGTAGCCGGACAGGGGGCGACGAAGCTTTCTTT. V and J are TRBV19 and TRBJ1-1; 11 bases match TRBD1. Germline V gene lookup returns CDR1 LNHDA and CDR2 SQIVND (reference sequence). The junction had 5 bases not matched to a gene; V was cut back by 6 bases and J by 8 bases. The CDR3 is made up of 13 amino acids.